One sample yielded the 21 T cell receptor beta chains listed below, sequenced in a study of T-cell reconstitution after alpha-beta-depleted transplantation in children. The authors prepared the TCRbeta library with unique molecular identifiers. Each CDR3 protein gets one entry after TCRdb re-called the PCR reads with MiXCR. The sample gives about 600,000 distinct CDR3 sequences, roughly 13% of which show up once; approximately 2.1% is in the top ten. This specimen consisted of PBMCs, mostly from graft donor cells, obtained 360 days after TCRalphabeta/CD19-depleted stem cell transplant. The receptor source for this set is a male patient between 10 and 17 years old who had a stem cell transplant for acute myeloid leukemia, so the T cells may come from the graft donor.

This chain uses TRBV30 with TRBJ2-3; no reliable D call. Germline CDR1 GTSNPN, CDR2 SVGIG (reference sequence). V shed 5 bases and J shed 4 bases, with 10 bases lying between them. The CDR3 has 12 amino acids. CDR3 protein: CAWGFSPDTQYF. CDR3 coding DNA: TGTGCCTGGGGGTTTTCCCCAGATACGCAGTATTTT.

The chain couples TRBV6-2 or TRBV6-3 to TRBJ2-1, with unresolved D. V was shortened by 4 bases and J by 4 bases, with 11 bases between the two germline ends. The germline CDR1 and CDR2 sequences are MNHEY and SVGEGT. The CDR3 is 14 residues long. The CDR3 DNA sequence: TGTGCCAGCAGTTCTGGAGTCGGGTACAATGAGCAGTTCTTC. This codes for CASSSGVGYNEQFF.

This clonotype was counted a few times. The rearrangement uses TRBV7-3 and TRBJ2-7, with D uncertain. V shed 4 bases and J shed 3 bases, with 10 bases lying between them. This CDR3 is 13 amino acids long. Per germline, CDR1 SGHTA and CDR2 FQGTGA. CDR3 nucleotide sequence: TGTGCCAGCAGCTCCGCGTGGGGCTACGAGCAGTACTTC. This encodes CASSSAWGYEQYF. Filled out from reference TRBV7-3 and TRBJ2-7, the complete variable domain reads GAGVSQTPSNKVTEKGKYVELRCDPISGHTALYWYRQSLGQGPEFLIYFQGTGAADDSGLPNDRFFAVRPEGSVSTLKIQRTERGDSAVYLCASSSAWGYEQYFGPGTRLTVT.

This chain joins TRBV3-1 and TRBJ1-5; no reliable D call. The ends were cut back, 4 bases at V and 9 bases at J, with 10 bases in the middle. Germline V gene sequence: CDR1 LGHDT, CDR2 YNNKEL (reference sequence). The CDR3 contains 12 residues. CDR3 nucleotide sequence: TGTGCCAGCAGCCCAGTCGATGGGCCCCAGCATTTT. It yields the protein CASSPVDGPQHF.

This chain links TRBV4-1 with TRBJ2-5; no definite D call. This CDR3 comprises 14 residues. V was shortened by 4 bases and J by 5 bases, with 14 bases between the two germline ends. CDR1 MGHRA and CDR2 YSYEKL come from the germline V gene. The CDR3: CASSLFAAGETQYF. The CDR3, as DNA: TGCGCCAGCAGCCTCTTCGCCGCCGGGGAGACCCAGTACTTC.

The rearrangement joins TRBV6-1 to TRBJ1-1; D not resolved. This CDR3 region has 14 residues. Trimming left V 7 bases short and J 0 bases short, with 12 bases between. Germline assignment: CDR1 MNHNS and CDR2 SASEGT. The CDR3 nucleotides are TGTGCCAGCATTAAAGCCGGATTGAACACTGAAGCTTTCTTT. Translating gives CASIKAGLNTEAFF.

The J gene is TRBJ2-3, the V gene TRBV10-3; 9 positions match TRBD2. The CDR3 consists of 17 residues. Trimming removed 7 bases from V and 0 bases from J; junction bases left unmatched: 11. Germline CDR1 is ENHRY and CDR2 is SYGVKD. This chain's CDR3 is CAIKGGRAPASTDTQYF. CDR3 nucleotide sequence: TGTGCCATCAAAGGCGGGAGGGCGCCGGCTAGCACAGATACGCAGTATTTT.

This chain uses TRBV28 with TRBJ2-1; TRBD2 aligns across 10 bases. Losses at the gene ends were 4 bases for V and 0 bases for J; bases not matched to a gene: 3. Germline CDR1 MDHEN, CDR2 SYDVKM. The CDR3 is 16 amino acids. Here the CDR3 reads CASSSLAGVSYNEQFF. The CDR3 region has the DNA TGTGCCAGCAGTTCTCTAGCGGGAGTCTCCTACAATGAGCAGTTCTTC. The variable domain in full, with the rest retrieved from reference TRBV28 and TRBJ2-1, is DVKVTQSSRYLVKRTGEKVFLECVQDMDHENMFWYRQDPGLGLRLIYFSYDVKMKEKGDIPEGYSVSREKKERFSLILESASTNQTSMYLCASSSLAGVSYNEQFFGPGTRLTVL.

The chain has TRBV28 and TRBJ1-1; TRBD1 matches 9 bases. V lost 4 bases to trimming and J lost 3 bases; unmatched junction nucleotides: 12. The CDR3 length is 17 residues. Germline loops: CDR1 MDHEN, CDR2 SYDVKM. This CDR3 is CASSSHRGLGRDTEAFF. CDR3 DNA: TGTGCCAGCAGTTCTCACAGGGGGCTCGGGAGGGACACTGAAGCTTTCTTT.

This clonotype was observed a few times. The chain carries TRBV12-3 or TRBV12-4 and TRBJ2-7; D ambiguous. This CDR3 has 13 amino acids. The V end was cut by 5 bases, the J end by 6 bases, with 14 bases between. The CDR3 sequence is CASSQQPHVEQYF. CDR3 DNA: TGTGCCAGCAGTCAGCAGCCCCACGTCGAGCAGTACTTC.

V usage is TRBV6-5 and J usage is TRBJ2-2; no firm D call. CDR3 length: 13 residues. V lost 4 bases and J lost 6, with 9 bases in between. From germline, CDR1 is MNHEY and CDR2 SVGAGI. The CDR3 sequence: CASSFMGPGELFF. The CDR3 DNA follows: TGTGCCAGCAGTTTCATGGGCCCCGGGGAGCTGTTTTTT.

The chain joins TRBV23-1 to TRBJ2-7; D might be TRBD1 or TRBD2, each matching 5 bases. TRBV23-1 counts as an open reading frame of uncertain function. The germline V and J ends were trimmed by 3 bases and 0 bases, with 15 bases remaining between them. The CDR3 contains 16 residues. For the CDR3, the DNA is TGCGCCAGCAGTCAGTACGGGACGGAGAGCTCCTACGAGCAGTACTTC. Its protein product is CASSQYGTESSYEQYF.

This clonotype was detected a few times. J is TRBJ2-7 and V is TRBV28; D is possibly TRBD1 (5 bases). The CDR3 is 15 amino acids. The V gene lost 7 bases and the J gene lost 0 bases, with 16 bases spanning the gap. Per the germline V gene, CDR1 is MDHEN and CDR2 is SYDVKM. As DNA, the CDR3 is TGTGCCAGCACCCCAGTCCGACAGAGCTCCTACGAGCAGTACTTC. The encoded protein is CASTPVRQSSYEQYF.

This clonotype was counted between two and nine times. The chain is built from TRBV12-3 or TRBV12-4 and TRBJ1-1, with D unclear. V was shortened by 7 bases and J by 4 bases, with 10 bases between the two germline ends. There are 12 residues in the CDR3. The CDR3 DNA reads as TGTGCCAGCAAAACCCCGGGCACTGAAGCTTTCTTT. The encoded protein is CASKTPGTEAFF.

This clonotype occurred a few times. V and J are TRBV28 and TRBJ1-5, with D perhaps matching TRBD1 (6 bases). This CDR3 region has 16 residues. Germline lookup yields CDR1 MDHEN and CDR2 SYDVKM. The V end was cut by 3 bases, the J end by 4 bases, with 16 bases between. As DNA, the CDR3 is TGTGCCAGCAGTTTCCCACAGGGTTTGTTTAATCAGCCCCAGCATTTT. The encoded protein is CASSFPQGLFNQPQHF.

The V gene is TRBV24-1, the J gene TRBJ1-3; TRBD1 matches 7 bases. The CDR3 contains 15 residues. V lost 4 bases to trimming and J lost 2 bases; unmatched junction nucleotides: 4. Germline CDR1 KGHDR, CDR2 SFDVKD. The CDR3 region has the DNA TGTGCCACCAGTGAGACCGGGACAGCTGGAAACACCATATATTTT. Protein sequence: CATSETGTAGNTIYF.

This clonotype was observed at least ten times. As DNA, the CDR3 is TGTGCCAGCAGCCGGACAGGTGGAAACACCATATATTTT. It specifies CASSRTGGNTIYF. This chain links TRBV6-2 or TRBV6-3 with TRBJ1-3; 7 nucleotides agree with TRBD1. Germline-derived CDR1 and CDR2 are MNHEY and SVGEGT. This CDR3 spans 13 amino acids. The trim removed 6 bases at V and 3 bases at J, leaving 2 bases unmatched.

This clonotype was picked up many times. V is TRBV7-9 and J is TRBJ2-4, with 12 positions matching TRBD2. Germline values: CDR1 SEHNR, CDR2 FQNEAQ (reference sequence). The CDR3 is 16 amino acids. The V gene end was trimmed by 0 bases and the J gene end by 8 bases; junction bases not matched to a gene: 5. CDR3 sequence: CASSLAPTSGSYIQYF. The CDR3 DNA reads TGTGCCAGCAGCTTAGCCCCGACTAGCGGGAGTTACATTCAGTACTTC.

CDR3 bases: TGTGCCAGCAGCAAACCCGACAGTTCCTACGAGCAGTACTTC. This gives the protein CASSKPDSSYEQYF. V usage is TRBV6-2 or TRBV6-3 and J usage is TRBJ2-7, with a weak D call TRBD1 (5 bases). This CDR3 is built from 14 residues. CDR1 is MNHEY and CDR2 is SVGEGT in the germline V gene. V gave up 6 bases and J gave up 1 base, with 13 bases separating them.

This clonotype was seen a single time. The rearrangement joins TRBV2 to TRBJ2-1; 10 bases are shared with TRBD1. Trimming took 3 bases from V and 4 from J; bases not matched to a gene: 9. CDR1 is SNHLY, CDR2 FYNNEI, per germline. This CDR3 is built from 17 residues. DNA of the CDR3: TGTGCCAGCAGTGAGCGTCGCGACAGGGGGCCTTACAATGAGCAGTTCTTC. Its protein is CASSERRDRGPYNEQFF.

This clonotype was seen a handful of times. The CDR3 here is CASNHLGLGTTGELFF. The CDR3 region has the DNA TGTGCCAGCAACCATCTGGGACTAGGAACCACCGGGGAGCTGTTTTTT. The J gene is TRBJ2-2, the V gene TRBV7-9, with 8 bases that match TRBD2. Germline CDR1 SEHNR, CDR2 FQNEAQ (reference sequence). The length of the CDR3 is 16 residues. The V and J ends lost 7 bases and 4 bases, in that order; junction bases with no gene match: 11.